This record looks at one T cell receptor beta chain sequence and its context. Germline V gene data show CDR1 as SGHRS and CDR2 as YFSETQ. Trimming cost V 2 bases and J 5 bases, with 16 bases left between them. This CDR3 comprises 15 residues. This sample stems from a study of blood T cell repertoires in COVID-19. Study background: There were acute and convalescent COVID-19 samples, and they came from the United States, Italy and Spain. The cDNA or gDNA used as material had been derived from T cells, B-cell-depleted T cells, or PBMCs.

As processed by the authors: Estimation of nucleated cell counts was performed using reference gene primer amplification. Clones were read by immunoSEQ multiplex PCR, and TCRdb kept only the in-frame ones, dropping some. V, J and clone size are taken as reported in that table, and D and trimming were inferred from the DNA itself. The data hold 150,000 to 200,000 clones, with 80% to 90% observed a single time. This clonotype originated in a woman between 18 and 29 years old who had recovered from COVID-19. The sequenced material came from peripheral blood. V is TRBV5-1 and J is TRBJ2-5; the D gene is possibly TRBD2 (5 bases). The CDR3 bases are TGCGCCAGCAGCTTCGAGGGTGTGATCGGGGAGACCCAGTACTTC. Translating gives CASSFEGVIGETQYF.